This T cell receptor (beta chain) was found in a study of cytomegalovirus exposure and HLA in healthy donors (dated 2017 in TCRdb). Regarding the research as a whole: An earlier analysis of approximately 640 of the donors reported about 250 Gb of sequence data and more than 90 million unique TCR beta sequences from about 200 million T cells. In an earlier analysis of around 540 of the donors, high-throughput TCR beta sequencing was used to judge whether each TCR beta V gene segment behaved as functional or pseudogenic. All discovery cohort repertoires had been generated on a single sequencing platform. In a later genetic analysis, genome-wide SNP genotypes for about 65% of the roughly 670 donors were used, and that subset was treated as a discovery cohort. HLA typing included class I and class II loci at four-digit resolution. Donor age, sex, ethnicity and CMV serostatus were collected together with the repertoire data. In addition to the first cohort of around 670 subjects, a separate validation cohort of 100 to 150 different subjects was used. Typing coverage varied by locus: roughly 620-640 donors for A, B, C, DRB1 and DQB1; around 560 for DQA1; some 610 for DPA1; around 450 for DPB1. The study aimed to test whether signatures of past pathogen exposure could be identified by cataloging public T cell receptors. In the later analysis, no new phenotypic data were used to find candidate immune exposures; instead, reliance was placed on TCR beta sequences and their occurrence across donors. Of the 300 to 450 genotyped donors, approximately 83% fell in the genetic ancestry cluster associated with self-reported Caucasian donors. Among roughly 400 genotyped donors of the cohort, an average of approximately 240,000 unique TCR beta nucleotide sequences was sequenced per donor, of which 15% to 20% were non-productive. Four to six DR-DQ haplotypes were handled as single units for association and clustering, since linkage in the cohort was strong. A later analysis re-examined previously published TCR beta repertoires from over 500 donors and added high-resolution HLA genotyping to investigate patterns of TCR occurrence. About 280 gigabases of sequencing data and 70 million to 100 million unique TCR sequences made up an early release that covered several hundred HLA-typed donors. The T cell repertoires of 666 subjects were profiled by immunosequencing and related to cytomegalovirus serostatus. High-throughput TCR immunosequencing, statistical association of individual TCRs with disease status, and machine learning were combined to predict cytomegalovirus infection status.

The cohort was made up of about 610 healthy bone marrow donors. All cohort members were sampled while nominally healthy, although unrecorded immune exposures were likely present. The donor was CMV seropositive and belonged to the group of about 290 seropositive cohort members. A peripheral blood sample was collected from each donor, and TCR beta sequencing was performed on peripheral blood mononuclear cells. Genomic DNA extraction from the blood cell samples was performed with the Qiagen DNeasy Blood Extraction Kit. The library was produced with the immunoSEQ multiplex PCR assay. A mixture of 60 forward primers for TCR Vbeta segments and 13 reverse primers for TCR Jbeta segments was used in the multiplex PCR. The CDR3 region of rearranged TCR beta genes was amplified from genomic DNA by a multiplex PCR assay. The amplified TCR beta libraries were sequenced on the Illumina HiSeq System as 87-base-pair reads. Processing in the source paper ran as follows. A later analysis counted about 80 million unique TCR beta chains across the 600 to 850 repertoires, and approximately 11 million of these chains were shared by at least two donors. A nearest-neighbor algorithm error-corrected the raw reads and collapsed the reads into unique sequences, merging closely related sequences to remove PCR and sequencing errors. Alignment of CDR3 sequences to IMGT reference sequences was used to assign V, D and J gene segments. Each retained sequence needed at least a six-nucleotide match to both a V gene segment and a J gene segment. Rearrangements were called productive when the CDR3 lacked stop codons and stayed in frame with V and J; all others were non-productive. CDR3 was defined by IMGT convention, running from the second conserved V-encoded cysteine to the conserved J-encoded phenylalanine. In an earlier analysis of 587 of the donors, sequences lacking an unambiguous match to a single V gene segment were excluded. In an earlier analysis of approximately 590 of the donors, V segments were called functional above 56.7% productive rearrangements and were called segregating when the between-donor standard deviation exceeded 5%. A statistical classification framework was built to diagnose cytomegalovirus status from the catalog of TCR beta chain sequences. In a later analysis, TCR nucleotide sequences were compared against IMGT/GENE-DB human TR gene sequences so that V and J genes could be assigned. Using the TCRdist pipeline, a later analysis assigned CDR3 sequences along with most-parsimonious VDJ recombination scenarios. In a later analysis, every TCR beta chain was defined by the combination of its CDR3 amino acid sequence and its V-gene family, and reads without a unique V-gene family were dropped. A later analysis removed nearly 600 highly shared, low-generation-probability nucleotide sequences to deal with suspected cross-contamination and a sequencing artifact. A later analysis calculated a clonal expansion index for each public chain from normalized within-repertoire ranks of inferred template counts. In a later analysis, generation probabilities were computed with a VDJ recombination model fitted to out-of-frame rearrangements, and the resulting probabilities were checked against IGoR. In a later analysis, TCR-TCR, TCR-HLA and TCR-CMV co-occurrence was scored with hypergeometric tests, and a repertoire-size bias correction was applied to TCR pairs. To estimate false discovery rates, a later analysis permuted the HLA or CMV assignments 20 times. In a later analysis, co-occurring TCRs were grouped using DBSCAN, and TCRdist sequence similarity was added for clustering within HLA-allele-positive subsets. Repertoires with fewer than 30,000 or more than 120,000 public chains were left out of co-occurrence clustering, as were a handful of repertoires with anomalous nucleotide sharing. This is the immuneACCESS table as TCRdb keeps it, with only in-frame sequences that have V and J called. A part of the clones is gone; compared with another copy, unresolved V genes explain less than half, and the rest is unexplained. D and trimming come from the DNA, and the V and J calls and clone size come from that table. Within this sample are approximately 160,000 clones, with about 80% of them counted one time only. The ten largest account for 1% of the sample.

Study-level results and caveats: A later analysis found that TCR association rates varied across HLA loci, with DRB1 alleles showing the most associated TCRs and HLA-C alleles the fewest. Assigning TCR associations to individual alleles was difficult when HLA alleles, especially DR and DQ, strongly co-occurred. A later genetic analysis reported fewer N-insertions in productive TCRs among donors in an Asian-associated ancestry cluster than the approximately 670-donor mean. A cluster of highly shared sequence variants was judged likely to represent a technical artifact of the sequencing pipeline. Seventeen rarely observed V segments, including chromosome 9 orphons, were excluded from the earlier analysis of 550 to 700 of the donors because counts were too low. Roughly uniform sequencing depth across donors was assumed in presence/absence analyses, although this assumption may not hold. The authors suggested that the approach could potentially be generalized to other disease states and immunological phenotypes. At a false discovery rate of 0.05, a later analysis linked under 20,000 TCR beta sequences to specific HLA alleles. A few of the identified cytomegalovirus-associated TCR beta chains were confirmed in vitro to be specific for cytomegalovirus antigens. Cytomegalovirus status was reported to be diagnosed by the classifier with high specificity and sensitivity in both the original and validation cohorts. Because some donors lacked HLA typing at each locus, the association tests relied only on the typed subset. A later analysis found that HLA-associated TCR beta chains were more clonally expanded and had lower generation probabilities than equally common non-associated chains. According to a later analysis, most CMV-associated TCR beta chains appeared to be HLA-restricted, and the HLA associations seemed to be driven largely by CMV exposure. The 87-base-pair reads could not distinguish some IMGT-functional V segments, including TRBV6-2 and TRBV6-3, so those segments were excluded. Several of the top co-occurrence clusters appeared to be linked to parvovirus B19, influenza, CMV and Epstein-Barr virus, according to a later analysis. In an earlier analysis of 587 of the donors, most TCR beta V segments appeared in productive rearrangements about 90% or about 30% of the time, broadly matching IMGT annotations. The only immune exposure information available for the cohort was CMV serostatus. A further reported finding was that TCR beta sequences accurately predicted the HLA-A and HLA-B alleles for most subjects in the first cohort. The study gave a list of around 170 TCR beta chains associated with cytomegalovirus. The cohort was sequenced for TCR beta chains only, and without alpha or paired-chain data the features that could be detected were limited. Correlated functional status among segregating V segments might reflect linkage disequilibrium, but an unknown experimental factor could not be ruled out. V-gene and J-gene trimming of TCR beta chains was associated with a missense DCLRE1C variant in a later genetic analysis, and the association was replicated in an independent cohort. Most TCR sequences were seen in very few donors, while some public TCRs were found in many individuals.

From cysteine to phenylalanine, the CDR3 is 15 amino acids long. The CDR3 DNA has 45 bases and is translated from base 1. Taken from the germline V gene, the CDR1 and CDR2 loops are MDHEN and SYDVKM. The germline V and J ends show losses of 6 bases and 1 base respectively, and no gene match explains 7 bases of the junction. About this clone: Its antigen target is currently unknown. No base qualities exist here, and no much larger clone lies one base off it.

What was sequenced was PBMCs. The TCR comes from a woman aged 45-59 years in good health and CMV-seropositive. The V gene is TRBV28 and the J gene is TRBJ1-1; TRBD1 fits 8 bases in the junction. The DNA sequence is given as TGTGCCAGCAGCATTTCCAGGGGGCGGAACACTGAAGCTTTCTTT. Its translation reads: CASSISRGRNTEAFF.